This T cell receptor (beta chain) was retrieved from a study of cytomegalovirus exposure and HLA in healthy donors. Study conclusions and caveats: With later analysis, a missense DCLRE1C variant became linked to TCR beta V- and J-gene trimming. In an earlier analysis, about 87% or about 30%: the productive usage of most TCR beta V segments.

To note about this clone: Its cognate antigen is unknown.

Germline V gene lookup returns CDR1 MNHEY and CDR2 SVGAGI. This CDR3 has 13 residues. Trimming removed 7 bases from V and 5 bases from J, with 14 bases in between. PCR employed 60 Vbeta and 13 Jbeta primers. In the original processing: Approximately 9.9 million of about 80 million unique TCR beta chains were shared, per a later count. Assay used: immunoSEQ multiplex PCR; TCRdb lists only in-frame clones, some missing. V, J and clone size were drawn from that table, and D and trimming were deduced from the DNA. The table has around 20,000 clones, approximately 84% seen once; the top ten hold about a fifth.

Sequencing was done on a sample of PBMCs. This receptor was obtained from a human donor in good health. The genes are TRBV6-5 and TRBJ1-2; D is unclear. The CDR3 reads CASTVGLTYGYTF. In DNA form, the CDR3 reads TGTGCCAGCACTGTTGGCCTGACTTATGGCTACACCTTC.